This T cell receptor (beta chain) is from a study of T cell responses to AZD1222 COVID-19 vaccine (dated by TCRdb to about 2021). With regard to the full study: TCR sequencing was performed for roughly 240 trial participants, of whom about 200 were given two doses of AZD1222 and around 25 were given two doses of MenACWY control vaccine. Trial participants were enrolled by age into 18-55, 56-69 and 70-plus year subgroups, with around 140, 26 and 57 TCR-sequenced participants respectively. The investigation overall reported the following: Vaccine-associated CD4 TCRs spanned the whole spike protein, with dominant responses in regions 160-218 and 743-854. After two AZD1222 doses, spike-specific TCR breadth and depth were significantly higher than at day 0 and than in MenACWY recipients. The 56-69-year group was small, and its depth increase did not reach significance, likely because of low power. Conclusions about previously exposed vaccinees are limited, since just 6 or 7 AZD1222 recipients were seropositive for SARS-CoV-2 at baseline. Because no day 14 peak-response samples were available, the repertoires could be characterized only after the peak T cell response. Participants were mostly white British and included more females than males, and it was suggested by the authors that clonal diversity may have been underestimated. Reportedly, almost half of the unique spike-specific TCRs recognized epitopes lying outside the regions that are mutated in the B.1.351 and B.1.1.7 variants.

The CDR3 regions of human TCRbeta chains were analyzed by immunosequencing. In the paper's pipeline: Repertoire TCRs were matched against a reference library of SARS-CoV-2-specific TCRs generated with the MIRA antigen-specificity platform. Breadth was defined as the fraction of unique TCRs that were SARS-CoV-2-associated. Depth was defined as the fraction of total T cells that were SARS-CoV-2-associated. Using the MIRA data, each spike-specific TCR was mapped to the spike region that the TCR reacts to and placed in a CD4 or CD8 class. Log10-transformed breadth and depth values were compared by one-way ANOVA with Sidak's multiple comparisons tests. TCRdb took over this immuneACCESS table, retaining in-frame rearrangements with V and J assigned. Such tables are incomplete; in checked studies, under half of the missing clones stem from an unresolved V gene, and the remainder is unexplained. For V, J and clone size, that table is used; D and trimming come from the DNA. In all, the sample holds 110,000 or so clones, and roughly 84% of those were seen once. The ten largest clones represent 15% to 20% of the sample.

Sample time point, as interpreted from the label and publication: about 28 days (+/-7) after the second vaccine dose. AZD1222 recipients whose second dose came at about 4 weeks and those whose second dose came at about 12 weeks were combined into one group, since spike-specific TCR depth and breadth did not differ between the two schedules. Samples from vaccinated people were obtained from the UK trials COV001 and COV002, which included a single-blind randomized controlled phase 2/3 trial of AZD1222 (ChAdOx1 nCoV-19) in healthy adults. For TCRbeta chain sequencing, PBMC samples from trial participants were taken at day 0 and at day 28 after the second dose. With regard to this clone: Its antigen has not been determined. No much larger clone is present one base from it, and per-base qualities are unavailable. This sample also contains other DNA sequences that code for the same CDR3.

This sequence originates from an adult who received the AZD1222 COVID-19 vaccine. The material sequenced was peripheral blood, taken 28 days after the second AZD1222 dose.

The CDR3: CASSYPYNEQFF. At the DNA level, the sequence is TGTGCCAGCAGTTACCCCTACAATGAGCAGTTCTTC. This chain is built from TRBV6-5 and TRBJ2-1; a confident D gene designation cannot be given. V is reduced by 2 bases and J by 2 bases, leaving a spacing of 1 base between them. Via the germline V gene, CDR1 is MNHEY and CDR2 SVGAGI. The CDR3 goes from the cysteine to the phenylalanine over 12 residues. Of the read, only the CDR3 DNA is kept; its 36 bases are in frame from base 1.